The next 27 T cell receptor beta chains were all read from a single sample in a study of blood T cell repertoires in COVID-19. TCRdb keeps only in-frame clones here, not all; method: immunoSEQ multiplex PCR. This sample yields fewer than 650,000 clones, of which around nine tenths are seen a single time; roughly 7.3% belongs to the top ten. Sequences were obtained from peripheral blood. The receptors derive from a woman in her fifties or sixties with COVID-19, enrolled during active disease.

This rearrangement joins TRBV3-1 (or the pseudogene TRBV3-2) to TRBJ2-1; D perhaps matches TRBD1 (6 bases). In germline, CDR1 is LGHDT, CDR2 YNNKEL (reference sequence). This CDR3 has 14 residues. The V end lost 5 bases, the J end lost 8 bases, and 16 bases lay between the germline ends. The CDR3 sequence is CASSENAGVDEQFF. CDR3 DNA sequence: TGTGCCAGCAGCGAAAATGCAGGGGTCGATGAGCAGTTCTTC.

This chain links TRBV19 with TRBJ2-3, with D hard to call. CDR3 size: 13 residues. V was cut by 3 bases and J by 2 bases, with 6 bases left in between. CDR1 and CDR2 from the germline V gene are LNHDA and SQIVND (reference sequence). The CDR3 is CASSMAVTDTQYF. CDR3 in DNA: TGTGCCAGTAGTATGGCAGTCACAGATACGCAGTATTTT. Looking up the rest from reference TRBV19 and TRBJ2-3 gives the full variable domain: DGGITQSPKYLFRKEGQNVTLSCEQNLNHDAMYWYRQDPGQGLRLIYYSQIVNDFQKGDIAEGYSVSREKKESFPLTVTSAQKNPTAFYLCASSMAVTDTQYFGPGTRLTVL.

The V and J genes are TRBV6-5 and TRBJ1-6; D is uncertain. This CDR3 has 15 residues. Trimming removed 7 bases at V and 3 bases at J, with 13 bases between. Germline CDR1 and CDR2: MNHEY and SVGAGI. DNA for the CDR3: TGTGCCAGCACCGAGGAACTAGTCTATAATTCACCCCTCCACTTT. As protein: CASTEELVYNSPLHF.

The J gene is TRBJ1-2, the V gene TRBV30; 8 nucleotides match TRBD1. Germline trimming cut 5 bases from V and 4 bases from J; bases unmatched to any gene: 9. CDR1 GTSNPN and CDR2 SVGIG come from the germline V gene (reference sequence). This CDR3 comprises 14 residues. The CDR3 DNA follows: TGTGCCTGGTTGGGGGACAGGTGGTTCTATGGCTACACCTTC. It yields the protein CAWLGDRWFYGYTF.

The chain combines TRBV6-6 with TRBJ2-2, with D hard to call. V lost 7 bases to trimming and J lost 6 bases, with 12 bases between them. Germline assignment: CDR1 MNHNY and CDR2 SVGAGI (reference sequence). CDR3 length equals 13 residues. Written as DNA, the CDR3 is TGTGCCAGCAAAGGTCTTAGCTCCGGGGAGCTGTTTTTT. Its protein product is CASKGLSSGELFF.

V gene TRBV3-1 (or the pseudogene TRBV3-2) combines with J gene TRBJ1-2; 7 bases are shared with TRBD1. After removal of 0 bases from V and 7 bases from J, the junction contained 5 bases not matched to a gene. The CDR3 is 14 residues long. The germline CDR1 and CDR2 sequences are LGHDT and YNNKEL (reference sequence). CDR3 residues: CASSQDRQGIGYTF. The CDR3 DNA sequence: TGTGCCAGCAGCCAAGATAGACAGGGCATTGGCTACACCTTC.

This chain connects TRBV13 to TRBJ2-7; D remains ambiguous. The CDR3 sequence is 14 residues long. Germline V CDR1 and CDR2: PRHDT, FYEKMQ (reference sequence). V was trimmed by 4 bases and J by 1 base, leaving 11 bases between them. CDR3 in DNA: TGTGCCAGCAGCTCACCGACACAATCCTACGAGCAGTACTTC. Its translation: CASSSPTQSYEQYF.

The gene calls are TRBV9 and TRBJ2-1; D is unclear. The CDR3 is made up of 13 amino acids. In germline, CDR1 is SGDLS, CDR2 YYNGEE. V lost 3 bases and J 4 bases, leaving 8 bases between the germline ends. Here the CDR3 DNA reads TGTGCCAGCAGCGCCGGGTCGTACAATGAGCAGTTCTTC. Its protein is CASSAGSYNEQFF. The variable domain in full, completed from reference TRBV9 and TRBJ2-1, reads DSGVTQTPKHLITATGQRVTLRCSPRSGDLSVYWYQQSLDQGLQFLIQYYNGEERAKGNILERFSAQQFPDLHSELNLSSLELGDSALYFCASSAGSYNEQFFGPGTRLTVL.

J is TRBJ2-3 and V is TRBV28; TRBD2 agrees at 8 bases. V lost 1 base and J lost 1; bases outside the gene matches: 4. Germline assignment: CDR1 MDHEN and CDR2 SYDVKM. CDR3 size: 16 residues. CDR3 in amino acids: CASSLFGTRGTDTQYF. The CDR3 DNA sequence: TGTGCCAGCAGTTTATTCGGGACTAGGGGCACAGATACGCAGTATTTT.

The chain links TRBV4-1 to TRBJ1-4; D uncertain. The CDR3 has 14 amino acids. V lost 0 bases and J lost 8, with 10 bases in between. Germline CDR1 MGHRA, CDR2 YSYEKL. Here the CDR3 DNA reads TGCGCCAGCAGCCAAGATCCCCGGTGGGAAAAACTGTTTTTT. Its translation: CASSQDPRWEKLFF.

The V call is TRBV5-1, the J call TRBJ1-4; unclear D gene. Germline CDR1 and CDR2: SGHRS and YFSETQ. Trimming took 7 bases from V and 4 from J, leaving 14 bases between them. The CDR3 contains 14 residues. This chain's CDR3 is CASSQGRGNEKLFF. The CDR3 DNA is TGCGCCAGCTCACAAGGGCGGGGTAATGAAAAACTGTTTTTT.

This sequence joins TRBV7-3 and TRBJ2-3; TRBD1 matches at 8 bases. CDR3 length equals 15 residues. In germline, CDR1 is SGHTA, CDR2 FQGTGA. The ends lost 1 base at V and 6 bases at J; junction bases unmatched: 6. The CDR3 spells CASSLNLRGQDTQYF. Here the CDR3 DNA reads TGTGCCAGCAGCTTAAATCTCAGGGGGCAGGATACGCAGTATTTT.

This clone was detected only a few times. The chain is built from TRBV7-8 and TRBJ1-6, with 9 bases matching TRBD1. After removal of 5 bases from V and 7 bases from J, the junction contained 12 bases not matched to a gene. The CDR3 contains 17 residues. Germline values: CDR1 SGHVS, CDR2 FQNEAQ. The CDR3 spells CASSHLGGQGRNSPLHF. The CDR3 region has the DNA TGTGCCAGCAGCCACCTAGGGGGACAGGGCCGAAATTCACCCCTCCACTTT. Filled out from reference TRBV7-8 and TRBJ1-6, the complete variable domain reads GAGVSQSPRYKVAKRGQDVALRCDPISGHVSLFWYQQALGQGPEFLTYFQNEAQLDKSGLPSDRFFAERPEGSVSTLKIQRTQQEDSAVYLCASSHLGGQGRNSPLHFGNGTRLTVT.

The chain uses TRBV15 and TRBJ2-3, with D possibly matching TRBD2 (6 bases). This CDR3 is 16 amino acids long. Trimming left V 3 bases short and J 0 bases short, with 13 bases between. Per germline, CDR1 LNHNV and CDR2 YYDKDF (reference sequence). The CDR3 loop is CATSSHSGTSTDTQYF. The CDR3 DNA follows: TGTGCCACCAGCAGTCATTCCGGGACTAGCACAGATACGCAGTATTTT.

V and J are TRBV7-8 and TRBJ2-7, with D uncertain. Germline CDR1 and CDR2: SGHVS and FQNEAQ. Trimming shortened V by 1 base and J by 2 bases, and 6 bases separated the two germline ends. The length of the CDR3 is 13 residues. The CDR3 nucleotides read TGTGCCAGCAGCTTAGAGTCAGCCTACGAGCAGTACTTC. As protein: CASSLESAYEQYF.

The table lists this clone with a count of one. The V call is TRBV20-1, the J call TRBJ1-2; D remains ambiguous. Trimming pared 3 bases from V and 4 bases from J, leaving 12 bases between. Germline assignment: CDR1 DFQATT and CDR2 SNEGSKA (reference sequence). CDR3 length equals 13 residues. The CDR3 sequence: CSASIPGSYGYTF. CDR3 nucleotides: TGCAGTGCTAGTATCCCTGGGAGCTATGGCTACACCTTC.

The chain joins TRBV30 to TRBJ1-1; no definite D call. Deletions cut 0 bases from V and 4 bases from J, with 6 bases between. The CDR3 has 12 amino acids. Per the germline V gene, CDR1 is GTSNPN and CDR2 is SVGIG (reference sequence). The CDR3 spells CAWSVFLTEAFF. The CDR3 DNA follows: TGTGCCTGGAGTGTATTTCTCACTGAAGCTTTCTTT.

This clone came up a few times. J is TRBJ1-2 and V is TRBV6-5; D is unclear. Germline V gene sequence: CDR1 MNHEY, CDR2 SVGAGI. V gave up 0 bases and J gave up 8 bases, with 13 bases separating them. CDR3 length: 14 residues. As DNA, the CDR3 is TGTGCCAGCAGTTACTCGAAGAGGGTGAGCGGCTACACCTTC. It yields the protein CASSYSKRVSGYTF.

The chain joins TRBV7-2 to TRBJ1-2; TRBD1 matches at 7 bases. Germline V lookup: CDR1 SGHTA, CDR2 FQGNSA. Trimming cost V 3 bases and J 2 bases; bases outside gene matches: 9. This CDR3 region has 16 residues. CDR3 in DNA: TGTGCCAGCAGCTTGACAGGGAGCGCTTCCAACTATGGCTACACCTTC. This codes for CASSLTGSASNYGYTF.

The V and J genes are TRBV7-9 and TRBJ1-5, with D possibly TRBD1 on 5 matching bases. The CDR3 covers 15 residues. Germline CDR1 SEHNR, CDR2 FQNEAQ (reference sequence). Trimming shortened V by 5 bases and J by 2 bases, and 13 bases separated the two germline ends. Here the CDR3 DNA reads TGTGCCAGCAGCCCAGGGATTCGTCGCAATCAGCCCCAGCATTTT. Translating gives CASSPGIRRNQPQHF. Complete variable domain (other parts from reference TRBV7-9 and TRBJ1-5): DTGVSQNPRHKITKRGQNVTFRCDPISEHNRLYWYRQTLGQGPEFLTYFQNEAQLEKSRLLSDRFSAERPKGSFSTLEIQRTEQGDSAMYLCASSPGIRRNQPQHFGDGTRLSIL.

This clone was seen once. In nucleotides, the CDR3 is TGTGCCAGCAGTTTACTAGCGGGGAGGAGCTCCTACGAGCAGTACTTC. Its protein product is CASSLLAGRSSYEQYF. The chain joins TRBV6-5 to TRBJ2-7; TRBD2 agrees at 10 bases. CDR1 and CDR2 from the germline V gene are MNHEY and SVGAGI. V shed 4 bases and J 0 bases; nucleotides not matched to a gene: 6. There are 16 residues in the CDR3.

The V gene is TRBV11-2, the J gene TRBJ1-2; TRBD1 aligns across 8 bases. The CDR3 runs to 15 residues. The J segment lost 8 bases and the V segment lost 1 base, leaving 9 bases of the junction unmatched. The germline V gene encodes CDR1 SGHAT and CDR2 FQNNGV. The CDR3 sequence: CASSLVQGGVLGYTF. The CDR3 nucleotides read TGTGCCAGCAGCTTAGTACAGGGGGGTGTCTTAGGCTACACCTTC.

This rearrangement joins TRBV29-1 to TRBJ2-2, with TRBD1 matching over 10 bases. Looked up from germline, CDR1 is SQVTM and CDR2 is ANQGSEA. V gave up 6 bases and J gave up 5 bases; unmatched junction bases: 6. The CDR3 has 14 residues. For the CDR3, the DNA is TGCAGCGTCTCTGGACAGGGGGGGACCGGGGAGCTGTTTTTT. Protein: CSVSGQGGTGELFF.

The CDR3 region has the DNA TGTGCCAGCGAGTGGGGCGGACAGGGCATGGGGACCCAGTACTTC. Protein: CASEWGGQGMGTQYF. The chain couples TRBV7-9 to TRBJ2-5; 8 bases line up with TRBD1. Trimming at V came to 8 bases and at J to 7 bases, leaving 15 bases not matched to a gene. The CDR3 consists of 15 residues. Germline-derived CDR1 and CDR2 are SEHNR and FQNEAQ (reference sequence). The full variable domain, completed using reference TRBV7-9 and TRBJ2-5, is DTGVSQNPRHKITKRGQNVTFRCDPISEHNRLYWYRQTLGQGPEFLTYFQNEAQLEKSRLLSDRFSAERPKGSFSTLEIQRTEQGDSAMYLCASEWGGQGMGTQYFGPGTRLLVL.

The chain links TRBV3-1 (or the pseudogene TRBV3-2) to TRBJ1-2; the D gene is possibly TRBD1 (6 bases). The germline V gene has CDR1 LGHDT and CDR2 YNNKEL (reference sequence). There are 15 residues in the CDR3. The germline V and J ends were trimmed by 0 bases and 6 bases, with 14 bases remaining between them. The CDR3 bases are TGTGCCAGCAGCCAAGAAGTGGGGGCGCGGAATGGCTACACCTTC. Translation: CASSQEVGARNGYTF.

The chain is built from TRBV18 and TRBJ1-3, with D unresolved. The V end lost 3 bases, the J end lost 3 bases, and 6 bases lay between the germline ends. This CDR3 comprises 13 residues. Germline lookup yields CDR1 KGHSH and CDR2 LQKENI. The CDR3 region is CASSPRSGNTIYF. The CDR3 nucleotides read TGTGCCAGCTCACCTAGAAGTGGAAACACCATATATTTT.

CDR3 coding DNA: TGTGCCAGCGGTTACAATGGTCGAGGAGCTTTCTTT. Translation: CASGYNGRGAFF. The chain has TRBV5-6 and TRBJ1-1, with D unclear. Trimming removed 7 bases at V and 10 bases at J, with 17 bases between. The CDR3 is 12 amino acids. The germline V gene encodes CDR1 SGHDT and CDR2 YYEEEE.